One T cell receptor (beta chain) is described in this entry. The antigen is unknown. These data originate in a study of T-cell memory formation after mild COVID-19. Findings and limits, study-wide: The pre-infection memory compartment contained some responding clones, suggesting cross-reactive memory joined.

TCRdb itself ran the 5' RACE reads through MiXCR, one entry per CDR3 protein. There are about 560,000 distinct CDR3 sequences in the sample; roughly 17% occur only once, and around 12% lies in the top ten. The CDR3 length is 14 residues. Germline CDR1 reads SGHRS; CDR2 reads YFSETQ. The junction had 6 bases not matched to a gene; V was cut back by 5 bases and J by 2 bases. This TCR derives from an adult woman who had mild COVID-19 (a few samples of this study predate the infection). Cell type and time point are not known. J is TRBJ2-7 and V is TRBV5-1; 8 bases align to TRBD2. The sample comprised PBMCs or a T cell subset sorted from them (not recorded which). Here the CDR3 DNA reads TGCGCCAGCAGTGAACGGGGGGGACCCTACGAGCAGTACTTC. Translating gives CASSERGGPYEQYF.